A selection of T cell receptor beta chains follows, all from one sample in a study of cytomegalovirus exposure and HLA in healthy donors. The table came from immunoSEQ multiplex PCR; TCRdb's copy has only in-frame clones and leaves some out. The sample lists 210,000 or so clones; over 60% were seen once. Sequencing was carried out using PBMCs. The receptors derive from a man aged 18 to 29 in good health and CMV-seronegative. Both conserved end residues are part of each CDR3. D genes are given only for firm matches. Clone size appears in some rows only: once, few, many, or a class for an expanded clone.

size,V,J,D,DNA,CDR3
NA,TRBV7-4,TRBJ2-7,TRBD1,TGTGCCAGCAGCAAACACACCGGGACAGGGGGCGGACACGACTACGAGCAGTACTTC,CASSKHTGTGGGHDYEQYF
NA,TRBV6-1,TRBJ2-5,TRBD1,TGTGCCAGCAGTGAAGGGGTAGGGGGCCCTCAAGAGACCCAGTACTTC,CASSEGVGGPQETQYF
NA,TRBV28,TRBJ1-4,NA,TGTGCCAGCACCCCCCCTCCGGGACGGGGAGGAAATGAAAAACTGTTTTTT,CASTPPPGRGGNEKLFF
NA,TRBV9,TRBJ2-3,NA,TGTGCCAGCAGTGTTGGAGGCACAGATACGCAGTATTTT,CASSVGGTDTQYF
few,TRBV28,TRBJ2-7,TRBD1,TGTGCCACCTCCGGGACAGCCAACTACGAGCAGTACTTC,CATSGTANYEQYF
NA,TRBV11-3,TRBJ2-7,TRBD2,TGTGCCAGCAGCTTACAGGGGACTAGCGGGATGAGTATTCTCGAGCAGTACTTC,CASSLQGTSGMSILEQYF
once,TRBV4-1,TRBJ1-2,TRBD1,TGCGCCAGCAGCCAGCCGGGACAGGGGAGCTATGGCTACACCTTC,CASSQPGQGSYGYTF
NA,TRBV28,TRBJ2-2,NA,TGTGCCAGCAGGGGGGGTGTTGGCACCGGGGAGCTGTTTTTT,CASRGGVGTGELFF
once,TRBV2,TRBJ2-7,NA,TGTGCCAGCAGTGAAGGGCGGCTAGTCTCCTACGAGCAGTACTTC,CASSEGRLVSYEQYF
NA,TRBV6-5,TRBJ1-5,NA,TGTGCCAGCAGCCGGGGAGGCAATCAGCCCCAGCATTTT,CASSRGGNQPQHF
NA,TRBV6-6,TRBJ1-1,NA,TGTGCCAGCAGTTACCCGGAGGGGTTCACTGAAGCTTTCTTT,CASSYPEGFTEAFF
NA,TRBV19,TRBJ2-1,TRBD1,TGTGCCAGTAGTATAGTAACCAGGGGGATTAAGAATGAGCAGTTCTTC,CASSIVTRGIKNEQFF
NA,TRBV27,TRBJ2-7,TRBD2,TGTGCCAGCAGTTATACGGCTAGCGGAAACGAGCAGTACTTC,CASSYTASGNEQYF
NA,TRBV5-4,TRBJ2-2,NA,TGTGCCAGCAGTCCGGCGGAAGGGGTGACCGTGGAGCTGTTTTTT,CASSPAEGVTVELFF
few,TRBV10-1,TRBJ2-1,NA,TGCGCCAGCAGTCCCCTTCTAATCGATGAGCAGTTCTTC,CASSPLLIDEQFF
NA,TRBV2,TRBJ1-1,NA,TGTGCCAGCAGTGAAGAGGCGACACAGGCTTTCTTT,CASSEEATQAFF
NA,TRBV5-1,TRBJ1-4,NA,TGCGCCAGCAGCCCACGGTTAACTAATGAAAAACTGTTTTTT,CASSPRLTNEKLFF
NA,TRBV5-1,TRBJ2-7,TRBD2,TGCGCCAGCAGCTTGGGTCTAGCGGCGAGCGACGAGCAGTACTTC,CASSLGLAASDEQYF
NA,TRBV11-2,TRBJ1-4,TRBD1,TGTGCCAGCAGACTACAGGGGTCAACTAATGAAAAACTGTTTTTT,CASRLQGSTNEKLFF
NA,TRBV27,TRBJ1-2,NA,TGTGCCAGCAGCCGGAACACCCCACAGGGTGGCTATGGCTACACCTTC,CASSRNTPQGGYGYTF
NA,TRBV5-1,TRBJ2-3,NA,TGCGCCAGCAGCCCGGGACGAGGGACTTTATACACAGATACGCAGTATTTT,CASSPGRGTLYTDTQYF
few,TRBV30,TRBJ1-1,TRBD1,TGTGCCTGGAGTGTAAACAGGGGTGAAGCTTTCTTT,CAWSVNRGEAFF
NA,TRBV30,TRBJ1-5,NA,TGTGCCTGGAGTCTAGGGGCCGTTTTTGTAGGTAGCAATCAGCCCCAGCATTTT,CAWSLGAVFVGSNQPQHF
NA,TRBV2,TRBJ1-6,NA,TGTGCCAGCAGTGAAGAATCAGGCTCACCCCTCCACTTT,CASSEESGSPLHF
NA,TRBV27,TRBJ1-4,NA,TGTGCCAGCAGGTCCGACAGGCTTGAAAAACTGTTTTTT,CASRSDRLEKLFF
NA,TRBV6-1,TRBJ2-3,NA,TGTGCCAGCAGAGTACTGTCCGGTGCAGATACGCAGTATTTT,CASRVLSGADTQYF
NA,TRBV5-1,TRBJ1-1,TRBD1,TGCGCCAGCAGCTTCCCAGGGGGCGGCATGAACACTGAAGCTTTCTTT,CASSFPGGGMNTEAFF
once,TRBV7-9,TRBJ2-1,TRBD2,TGTGCCAGCAGCTTATTTCGACTAGCTACTAATGAGCAGTTCTTC,CASSLFRLATNEQFF
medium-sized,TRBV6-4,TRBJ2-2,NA,TGTGCCAGCAGTGACGGACAAAACACCGGGGAGCTGTTTTTT,CASSDGQNTGELFF
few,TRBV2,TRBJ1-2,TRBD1,TGTGCCACCGCCGGGACAGCAATCTATGGCTACACCTTT,CATAGTAIYGYTF
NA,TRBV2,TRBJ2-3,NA,TGTGCCAGCAGTGAACTGTGGGAGCCCACAGATACGCAGTATTTT,CASSELWEPTDTQYF
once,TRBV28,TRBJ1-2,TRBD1,TGTGCCAGCAGTTTGGGAGGGACAGGGGGCGACTATGGCTACACCTTC,CASSLGGTGGDYGYTF
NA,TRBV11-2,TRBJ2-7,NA,TGTGCCAGCAGCTTAGCCAGACAGGATTACTCCTACGAGCAGTACTTC,CASSLARQDYSYEQYF
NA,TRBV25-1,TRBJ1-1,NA,TGTGCCAGCAGCCCAAGCACAGGGCACACTGAAGCTTTCTTT,CASSPSTGHTEAFF
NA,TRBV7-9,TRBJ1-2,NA,TGTGCCAGCAGCCCTCAAGGGGTCGGCTACACCTTC,CASSPQGVGYTF
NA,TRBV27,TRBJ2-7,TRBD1,TGTGCCAGCAGTTTAACCGCTCCAGGGGGCGCGGCCAACGAGCAGTACTTC,CASSLTAPGGAANEQYF
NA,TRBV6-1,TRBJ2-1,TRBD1,TGTGCCAGCAGGCCGGGACAGGTCACCTACAATGAGCAGTTCTTC,CASRPGQVTYNEQFF
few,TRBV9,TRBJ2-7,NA,TGTGCCAGCAGCGTAGGGGGAGGGGGTAGTGCCGAGCAGTACTTC,CASSVGGGGSAEQYF
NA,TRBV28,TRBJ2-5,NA,TGTGCCAGCAGTTCTACTAGCAGGGAGACCCAGTACTTC,CASSSTSRETQYF
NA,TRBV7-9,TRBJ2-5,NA,TGTTCCAGCAGCGCACTCCGACTAGGTGAGGAGACCCAGTACTTC,CSSSALRLGEETQYF
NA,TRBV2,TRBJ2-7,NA,TGTGCCAGCAGCCCTAGTACCCCGCCCTCCGAGCAGTACTTC,CASSPSTPPSEQYF
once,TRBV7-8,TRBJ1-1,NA,TGTGCCAGCAGCCCGACAGTCAACACTGAAGCTTTCTTT,CASSPTVNTEAFF